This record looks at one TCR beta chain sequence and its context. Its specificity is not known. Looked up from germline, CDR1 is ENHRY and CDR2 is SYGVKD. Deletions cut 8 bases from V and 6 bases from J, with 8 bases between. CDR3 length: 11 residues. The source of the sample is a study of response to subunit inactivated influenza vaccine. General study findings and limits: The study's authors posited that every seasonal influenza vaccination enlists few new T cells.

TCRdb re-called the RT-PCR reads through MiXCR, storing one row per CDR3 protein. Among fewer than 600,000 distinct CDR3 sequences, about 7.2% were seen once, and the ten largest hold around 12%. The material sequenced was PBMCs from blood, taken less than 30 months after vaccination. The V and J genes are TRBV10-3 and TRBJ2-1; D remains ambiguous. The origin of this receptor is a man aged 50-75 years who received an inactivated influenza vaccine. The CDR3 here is CAIGASNEQFF. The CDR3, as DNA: TGTGCCATCGGCGCAAGCAATGAGCAGTTCTTC.